The 13 T cell receptor beta chains below were found in one sample sequenced in a study of T-cell reconstitution after alpha-beta-depleted transplantation in children. Molecular barcoding with unique molecular identifiers was used for the TCRbeta library. Each CDR3 protein is one row after TCRdb ran MiXCR on the PCR reads. The repertoire holds around 500,000 distinct CDR3 sequences, approximately 13% seen once, with about 5.4% in the top ten. Material: PBMCs from the stem cell graft donor, obtained from the stem cell graft. Source of these receptors: a human donor who donated a stem cell graft to a child with combined immunodeficiency.

The chain carries TRBV10-3 and TRBJ2-1; 12 positions agree with TRBD2. The CDR3 covers 16 residues. The V gene's germline CDR1 is ENHRY and CDR2 SYGVKD. J gave up 5 bases and V 2 bases, and 4 bases lay outside the gene matches. The CDR3 DNA sequence: TGTGCCATCAGTGAGGGACTAGCGGGACCCCACAATGAGCAGTTCTTC. Translated, it gives CAISEGLAGPHNEQFF.

This clonotype was seen ten or more times. V gene TRBV5-1 combines with J gene TRBJ1-2; D remains ambiguous. CDR1 is SGHRS and CDR2 is YFSETQ in the germline V gene. V gave up 1 base and J gave up 8 bases, with 18 bases separating them. The CDR3 contains 15 residues. The chain's CDR3 is CASSLTTDGVEGYTF. DNA for the CDR3: TGCGCCAGCAGCTTGACGACGGACGGTGTCGAGGGCTACACCTTC.

This clonotype has ten or more counts. J is TRBJ2-7 and V is TRBV12-3 or TRBV12-4; possible D gene TRBD2, 6 bases. The CDR3 covers 13 residues. The V end lost 5 bases, the J end lost 3 bases, and 11 bases lay between the germline ends. The CDR3 coding sequence is TGTGCCAGCAGTAACCGACTAGTCTACGAGCAGTACTTC. Amino acid sequence: CASSNRLVYEQYF.

The J gene is TRBJ2-5, the V gene TRBV4-2; D gene uncertain. In germline, CDR1 is LGHNA, CDR2 YNFKEQ. The V end lost 0 bases, the J end lost 2 bases, and 7 bases lay between the germline ends. The CDR3 loop spans 14 amino acids. The CDR3 loop reads CASSQEFRQETQYF. The DNA of the CDR3 is TGTGCCAGCAGCCAAGAGTTCAGACAAGAGACCCAGTACTTC.

V usage is TRBV15 and J usage is TRBJ2-3; no definite D call. V dropped 5 bases and J dropped 0 bases, with 15 bases sitting between them. The CDR3 runs 16 residues. Germline CDR1 is LNHNV and CDR2 is YYDKDF (reference sequence). DNA of the CDR3: TGTGCCACCAGCGTCAAAAGGCTTACTAGCACAGATACGCAGTATTTT. It is translated as CATSVKRLTSTDTQYF.

This chain uses TRBV5-1 with TRBJ2-3, with D tentatively TRBD2 (6 bases). V lost 1 base and J 3 bases, leaving 12 bases between the germline ends. The germline V gene encodes CDR1 SGHRS and CDR2 YFSETQ. This CDR3 region has 15 residues. The CDR3 is CASSLLEGGTDTQYF. The CDR3 region has the DNA TGCGCCAGCAGCTTGCTCGAGGGAGGAACAGATACGCAGTATTTT.

This chain uses TRBV7-9 with TRBJ2-2; D unresolved. V was shortened by 7 bases and J by 4 bases, with 10 bases between the two germline ends. Per germline, CDR1 SEHNR and CDR2 FQNEAQ (reference sequence). This CDR3 spans 13 amino acids. CDR3 region: CASNSDGTGELFF. The DNA of the CDR3 is TGTGCCAGCAACAGTGACGGCACCGGGGAGCTGTTTTTT.

This clonotype was observed at least ten times. This chain connects TRBV20-1 to TRBJ2-5; 14 bases agree with TRBD2. Germline CDR1 and CDR2: DFQATT and SNEGSKA (reference sequence). This CDR3 region has 20 residues. Trimming at V came to 2 bases and at J to 4 bases, leaving 18 bases not matched to a gene. The CDR3 spells CSARSQRVEFGLAGGETQYF. Written as DNA, the CDR3 is TGCAGTGCTAGATCGCAGAGGGTTGAATTCGGACTAGCGGGAGGAGAGACCCAGTACTTC.

The table lists this clonotype with many counts. CDR3 bases: TGTGCCAGCAGTTACTCATGGGGGGACACTGAAGCTTTCTTT. This codes for CASSYSWGDTEAFF. V is TRBV6-5 and J is TRBJ1-1, with D possibly TRBD1 on 5 matching bases. This CDR3 is built from 14 residues. Germline lookup yields CDR1 MNHEY and CDR2 SVGAGI. The ends were cut back, 0 bases at V and 3 bases at J, with 8 bases in the middle.

V gene TRBV11-2 combines with J gene TRBJ2-3; a weak D match, TRBD1 (7 bases). This CDR3 has 15 amino acids. In germline, CDR1 is SGHAT, CDR2 FQNNGV. Between the trimmed V and J ends, which lost 1 base and 7 bases, there was a span of 15 bases. DNA of the CDR3: TGTGCCAGCAGCTTAGGAGGAGGGGGCGCTTATACGCAGTATTTT. Its translation is CASSLGGGGAYTQYF.

The chain has TRBV12-5 and TRBJ2-7; D perhaps matches TRBD1 (6 bases). Germline V lookup: CDR1 LGHNT, CDR2 FRNRAP. Trimming took off 5 bases at V and 12 bases at J, with 20 bases between the two ends. The CDR3 loop spans 13 amino acids. The CDR3 protein is CASGPQGEGDAYF. The CDR3 DNA sequence: TGTGCTAGTGGTCCCCAGGGAGAGGGGGACGCGTACTTC. The complete variable domain, with remaining parts taken from reference TRBV12-5 and TRBJ2-7, reads DARVTQTPRHKVTEMGQEVTMRCQPILGHNTVFWYRQTMMQGLELLAYFRNRAPLDDSGMPKDRFSAEMPDATLATLKIQPSEPRDSAVYFCASGPQGEGDAYFGPGTRLTVT.

This sequence joins TRBV10-2 and TRBJ1-5, with unresolved D. The germline V gene has CDR1 WSHSY and CDR2 SAAADI. This CDR3 contains 15 residues. The V and J ends lost 0 bases and 0 bases respectively, with 6 bases between them. DNA for the CDR3: TGCGCCAGCAGTGAGTCGTTTTATAGCAATCAGCCCCAGCATTTT. It yields the protein CASSESFYSNQPQHF.

This clonotype was recorded a few times. The V gene is TRBV9, the J gene TRBJ2-5; D call uncertain. V gave up 3 bases and J gave up 4 bases, with 16 bases separating them. Looked up from germline, CDR1 is SGDLS and CDR2 is YYNGEE. There are 15 residues in the CDR3. CDR3 nucleotides: TGTGCCAGCAGCGGTAGTAGTCGGAAGGGAGAGACCCAGTACTTC. It encodes CASSGSSRKGETQYF.